Listed below are T cell receptor beta chains from one sample, sequenced in a study of CD8 T cells in ankylosing spondylitis. Each CDR3 protein is one row after TCRdb ran MiXCR on the 5' RACE reads. The data show roughly 700,000 distinct CDR3 sequences, roughly 19% seen once. The sequenced sample was blood, either unsorted or a sorted T cell fraction (not recorded which). These receptors were obtained from a male donor with ankylosing spondylitis. The CDR3 runs from the conserved cysteine through the conserved F or W. The order of the fields is V gene, D gene, clone size, J gene, CDR3 protein, CDR3 DNA. D genes are given only for firm matches. Only some rows state a clone size, as once, few, many or a class for expanded clones.

TRBV5-1	TRBD1	NA	TRBJ2-3	CASSLVRTGPGYTDTQYF	TGCGCCAGCAGCTTGGTTAGGACAGGGCCGGGGTACACAGATACGCAGTATTTT
TRBV20-1	NA	NA	TRBJ1-1	CSAPPRGVGTEAFF	TGCAGTGCCCCCCCTAGGGGAGTGGGCACTGAAGCTTTCTTT
TRBV27	TRBD1	few	TRBJ2-2	CASSPLTGEAGELFF	TGTGCCAGCAGTCCGCTGACAGGGGAGGCCGGGGAGCTGTTTTTT
TRBV6-5	NA	few	TRBJ1-2	CASSYGWGANYGYTF	TGTGCCAGCAGTTACGGGTGGGGGGCAAACTATGGCTACACCTTC
TRBV5-5	NA	NA	TRBJ2-2	CASSFEVYTGELFF	TGTGCCAGCAGCTTTGAGGTCTACACCGGGGAGCTGTTTTTT
TRBV5-1	NA	many	TRBJ2-3	CASSFFGRGEDTQYF	TGCGCCAGCAGCTTTTTCGGCAGGGGCGAAGATACGCAGTATTTT
TRBV4-2	TRBD2	NA	TRBJ2-7	CASSQAIGTSDEQYF	TGTGCCAGCAGCCAAGCGATAGGGACTAGCGACGAGCAGTACTTC
TRBV12-3/TRBV12-4	NA	NA	TRBJ1-1	CASRPRVMNTEAFF	TGTGCCAGCAGACCCAGGGTCATGAACACTGAAGCTTTCTTT
TRBV5-1	TRBD2	NA	TRBJ2-1	CASSLVTLRLAGNNEQFF	TGCGCCAGCAGCTTGGTCACCCTCCGACTAGCGGGTAACAATGAGCAGTTCTTC
TRBV7-2	TRBD2	NA	TRBJ2-7	CASSSIAGPYEQYF	TGTGCCAGCAGCTCGATAGCGGGCCCCTACGAGCAGTACTTC
TRBV5-1	TRBD2	few	TRBJ2-3	CASSQTSGRSTDTQYF	TGCGCCAGCAGCCAGACTAGCGGGAGGAGCACAGATACGCAGTATTTT
TRBV5-1	TRBD1	NA	TRBJ2-3	CASSLAPGTGADTQYF	TGCGCCAGCAGCTTGGCGCCGGGGACAGGGGCAGATACGCAGTATTTT
TRBV5-1	TRBD1	NA	TRBJ2-6	CASATRGQGYGANVLTF	TGCGCCAGCGCCACGAGGGGACAGGGGTACGGGGCCAACGTCCTGACTTTC
TRBV20-1	TRBD2	few	TRBJ2-3	CRGTSGRADTQYF	TGCAGGGGGACTAGCGGGAGAGCAGATACGCAGTATTTT
TRBV20-1	TRBD2	NA	TRBJ2-1	CSVSGTTGTSGRVPFF	TGCAGTGTTTCGGGAACAACCGGGACTAGCGGGAGAGTCCCGTTCTTC
TRBV5-6	TRBD2	NA	TRBJ2-5	CASSFSSGGEETQYF	TGTGCCAGCAGCTTTTCTAGCGGGGGAGAAGAGACCCAGTACTTC
TRBV11-2	NA	NA	TRBJ1-1	CASSDFKLPLIRVLNTEAFF	TGTGCCAGCAGCGATTTCAAGTTGCCGCTTATCCGGGTCTTGAACACTGAAGCTTTCTTT
TRBV20-1	TRBD2	NA	TRBJ2-1	CSARDWRLAGPEQFF	TGCAGTGCTAGAGATTGGAGACTAGCGGGACCTGAGCAGTTCTTC
TRBV4-1	NA	few	TRBJ2-5	CASSQGAGPQQETQYF	TGCGCCAGCAGCCAAGGGGCAGGGCCCCAACAAGAGACCCAGTACTTC
TRBV10-3	TRBD1	NA	TRBJ1-2	CAINGDRDELIQGYTF	TGTGCCATCAACGGGGACAGGGACGAGTTAATTCAGGGCTACACCTTC
TRBV4-1	NA	few	TRBJ1-2	CASSYSTENYGYTF	TGCGCCAGCAGTTATTCGACGGAAAACTATGGCTACACCTTC
TRBV5-1	TRBD1	NA	TRBJ1-1	CASSPLADRGNTEAFF	TGCGCCAGCAGCCCTTTGGCGGACAGGGGGAACACTGAAGCTTTCTTT
TRBV7-3	TRBD2	many	TRBJ2-1	CASSLGGGSNEQFF	TGTGCCAGCTCCCTCGGGGGGGGGTCTAATGAGCAGTTCTTC
TRBV12-3/TRBV12-4	NA	NA	TRBJ1-5	CASSRDGNSNQPQHF	TGTGCCAGCAGCAGGGACGGCAATAGCAATCAGCCCCAGCATTTT
TRBV5-1	TRBD2	NA	TRBJ2-2	CASRPLSGGQPGELFF	TGCGCCAGCAGGCCCCTGAGCGGGGGACAACCCGGGGAGCTGTTTTTT
TRBV4-3	TRBD2	many	TRBJ2-7	CASSQELADSYEQYF	TGCGCCAGCAGCCAAGAGCTAGCGGACTCCTACGAGCAGTACTTC
TRBV5-1	TRBD1	few	TRBJ2-1	CASSLPPAGTGRHEQFF	TGCGCCAGCAGCTTGCCGCCCGCTGGGACAGGTAGGCATGAGCAGTTCTTC
TRBV10-3	TRBD1	few	TRBJ2-7	CAISSTGGLEQYF	TGTGCCATCTCGTCAACAGGGGGCTTAGAGCAGTACTTC
TRBV9	NA	NA	TRBJ1-2	CASSAGQLPYGYTF	TGTGCCAGCAGCGCGGGGCAGCTACCCTATGGCTACACCTTC
TRBV5-6	NA	few	TRBJ1-6	CASSLGTSDSPLHF	TGTGCCAGCAGCCTCGGGACATCTGATTCACCCCTCCACTTT
TRBV6-5	NA	few	TRBJ2-5	CASSSPRTATRLETQYF	TGTGCCAGCAGTTCCCCTCGGACAGCAACACGGTTAGAGACCCAGTACTTC
TRBV9	NA	NA	TRBJ2-1	CASSVVSDPSHNEQFF	TGTGCCAGCAGCGTAGTGAGTGACCCCTCTCACAATGAGCAGTTCTTC
TRBV6-1	TRBD1	NA	TRBJ1-1	CASRRQGAWTTEAFF	TGTGCCAGCAGAAGACAGGGGGCGTGGACCACTGAAGCTTTCTTT
TRBV11-2	NA	NA	TRBJ2-7	CASSSLQGAEQYF	TGTGCCAGCAGCTCCCTACAGGGAGCCGAGCAGTACTTC
TRBV19	TRBD1	few	TRBJ1-4	CASSEPGGLFF	TGTGCCAGTAGTGAGCCAGGGGGCTTATTTTTT